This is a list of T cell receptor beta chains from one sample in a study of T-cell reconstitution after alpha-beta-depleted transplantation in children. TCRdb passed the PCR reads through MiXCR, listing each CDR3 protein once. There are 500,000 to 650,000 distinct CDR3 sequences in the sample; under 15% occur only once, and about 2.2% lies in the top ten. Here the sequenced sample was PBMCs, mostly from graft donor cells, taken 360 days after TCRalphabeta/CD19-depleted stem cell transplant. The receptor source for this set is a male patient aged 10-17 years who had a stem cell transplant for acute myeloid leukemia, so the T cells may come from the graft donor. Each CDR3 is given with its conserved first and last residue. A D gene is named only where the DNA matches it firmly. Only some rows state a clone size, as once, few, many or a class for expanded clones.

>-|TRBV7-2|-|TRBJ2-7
CASSWTTRGSGEQYF
TGTGCCAGCAGCTGGACAACGAGGGGGTCGGGCGAGCAGTACTTC
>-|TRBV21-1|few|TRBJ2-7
CASSGLASKQYF
TGTGCCAGCAGCGGCCTAGCGTCGAAGCAGTACTTC
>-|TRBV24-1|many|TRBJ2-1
CATSDAGTTYYNEQFF
TGTGCCACCAGTGATGCCGGGACGACTTACTACAATGAGCAGTTCTTC
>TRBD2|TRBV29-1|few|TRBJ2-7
CSVDWGLAGVNVQYF
TGCAGCGTGGATTGGGGACTAGCGGGAGTGAACGTGCAGTACTTC
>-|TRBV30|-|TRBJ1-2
CAWSRRLYGYTF
TGTGCCTGGAGCCGACGGCTATATGGCTACACCTTC
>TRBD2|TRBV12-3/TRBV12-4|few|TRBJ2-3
CASRGTSGMQYF
TGTGCCAGCAGGGGGACTAGCGGGATGCAGTATTTT
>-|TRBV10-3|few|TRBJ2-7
CAISDVGKEQYF
TGTGCCATCAGTGACGTGGGGAAGGAGCAGTACTTC
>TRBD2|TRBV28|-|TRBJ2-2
CASSCSGRCGTGELFF
TGTGCCAGCAGTTGTAGCGGGCGCTGTGGGACCGGGGAGCTGTTTTTT
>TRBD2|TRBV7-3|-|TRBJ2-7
CASSFGGSTGRILPYEQYF
TGTGCCAGCAGCTTCGGGGGGTCAACAGGTCGAATCCTCCCCTACGAGCAGTACTTC
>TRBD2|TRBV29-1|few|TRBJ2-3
CSVRFWGGRTDTQYF
TGCAGCGTTCGATTCTGGGGGGGTAGGACAGATACGCAGTATTTT
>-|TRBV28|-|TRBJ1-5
CASRGDLGAQHF
TGTGCCAGCAGAGGGGACCTGGGGGCCCAGCATTTT
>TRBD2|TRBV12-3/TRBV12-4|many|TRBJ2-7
CASSEAGGLYEQYF
TGTGCCAGCAGTGAAGCGGGGGGACTTTACGAGCAGTACTTC
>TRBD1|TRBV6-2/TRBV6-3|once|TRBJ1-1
CATRRDREAFF
TGTGCCACGCGCCGGGACAGAGAAGCTTTCTTT
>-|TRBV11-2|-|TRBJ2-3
CASSFPKRARTSTDTQYF
TGTGCCAGCAGCTTCCCGAAGCGCGCCCGGACAAGCACAGATACGCAGTATTTT
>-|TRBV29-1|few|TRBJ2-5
CSVEVEYDSLFTRETQYF
TGCAGCGTTGAAGTTGAATATGACAGTCTTTTTACTCGAGAGACCCAGTACTTC